What follows describes a single T cell receptor (beta chain). V was cut by 0 bases and J by 5 bases, with 13 bases left in between. CDR1 and CDR2 from the germline V gene are SGHTA and FQGNSA. This CDR3 comprises 15 residues. After constant-region reverse-primer amplification, full-length variable regions underwent semi-nested PCR with Nested Universal Primer A. TCRdb redid the calling of the 5' RACE reads with MiXCR, one entry per CDR3 protein. The repertoire holds under 65,000 distinct CDR3 sequences, with 28% as singletons. The sequenced material came from tumor-infiltrating memory CD4+ T cells sorted from the breast tumor. Indicated subset: memory CD4+ T cells, CD4+CD45RO+CD25-. The receptor comes from a female donor with breast cancer. The rearrangement links TRBV7-2 to TRBJ2-5, with D perhaps TRBD2 (7 bases). Here the CDR3 reads CASSLARGALETQYF. The CDR3 DNA follows: TGTGCCAGCAGCTTAGCACGGGGGGCCTTGGAGACCCAGTACTTC.